This T cell receptor beta chain was recorded in a study of T cell clonotyping in hematopoietic cell transplantation. Blood collection times were about day -28 and days 30, 100, 180 posttransplant. To note about this clone: Its target is not known.

V was clipped by 3 bases and J by 5 bases; unmatched bases: 4. The CDR3 contains 15 residues. From germline, CDR1 is KGHSH and CDR2 LQKENI. Repertoires were generated with immunoSEQ multiplex PCR, while TCRdb's copy carries only in-frame clones and drops some. The table lists approximately 4,300 clones, approximately 95% of them singletons, with around 0.9% in the top ten. The study, taken as a whole, reports: Higher Inverse Simpson Index values in graft donor and pretransplant recipient predicted broader posttransplant TCR diversity. No sorting was done, leaving CD4 and CD8 contributions mixed. After transplant, recipient diversity fell while pathologically expanded clonotypes grew through day 180.

The rearrangement uses TRBV18 and TRBJ2-5; 12 nucleotides match TRBD1. The TCR comes from a male patient in his forties or fifties who had an allogeneic stem cell transplant from a related donor, so the T cells may come from the graft donor. Some clones in this sample may be carry-over from other donors' samples. The sequenced sample was PBMCs, obtained 30 days after allogeneic stem cell transplant. The CDR3 sequence: CASSPGTGGSETQYF. As DNA, the CDR3 is TGTGCCAGCTCACCCGGGACAGGGGGCTCGGAGACCCAGTACTTC.